This T cell receptor beta chain emerged from a study of T cell repertoires in cytomegalovirus infection. Study background: Recently identified HLA-C-restricted CMV epitopes were among the peptides used. Public TCR beta signatures indicated both CMV infection and matching HLA type. Study observations and caveats: Carriers of CMV plus the relevant HLA were identified by cumulative public TCR beta family frequency. HLA-C-restricted CMV-specific TCR beta clonotypes prevailed in the ex vivo response.

A word on this clonotype: The antigen is unknown.

TCRdb called the reads again in MiXCR, with one record for every CDR3 protein. This table holds approximately 600,000 distinct CDR3 sequences, approximately 40% found once. The CDR3 covers 12 residues. Trimming took 9 bases from V and 10 from J, leaving 16 bases between them. Germline CDR1 reads ENHRY; CDR2 reads SYGVKD. The sequence was collected from a human donor in good health (CMV status not recorded). Some clones in this sample may be carry-over from other donors' samples. The J gene is TRBJ2-1, the V gene TRBV10-3; unclear D gene. The sequenced sample was cultured PBMCs, obtained from culture after CMV antigen stimulation. CDR3 sequence (DNA): TGTGCCATAAGGGCGTTCAATCAGGAGCAGTTCTTC. Translation gives CAIRAFNQEQFF.